The next 11 T cell receptor beta chains were all read from a single sample in a study of CD8 T cells in Susac syndrome. Reverse transcription of roughly 0.5 to 1 ug RNA was performed with random hexamers. TCRdb re-called the immunoSEQ multiplex PCR reads with MiXCR, one entry per CDR3 protein. In the table there are 75,000 to 100,000 distinct CDR3 sequences, 95% of which are singletons. The sample taken for sequencing was CD8+ T cells from PBMCs. The receptors derive from a human donor with Susac syndrome.

The V and J genes are TRBV9 and TRBJ2-1; D uncertain. Germline V gene sequence: CDR1 SGDLS, CDR2 YYNGEE. V lost 7 bases and J lost 1, with 3 bases in between. This CDR3 has 11 residues. CDR3 bases: TGTGCCAGCGAGTCCTACAATGAGCAGTTCTTC. As protein: CASESYNEQFF.

The gene calls are TRBV18 and TRBJ2-6; D gene ambiguous. Germline lookup yields CDR1 KGHSH and CDR2 LQKENI. V gave up 0 bases and J gave up 0 bases, with 12 bases separating them. The CDR3 length is 18 residues. CDR3 sequence reads: CASSPPGLQYSGANVLTF. In nucleotides, the CDR3 is TGTGCCAGCTCACCACCTGGGTTACAATACTCTGGGGCCAACGTCCTGACTTTC.

Only a few counts were recorded for this clonotype. CDR3 coding DNA: TGTGCCAGCAGTTTAGGCAGAAACTACAATGAGCAGTTCTTC. Amino acids: CASSLGRNYNEQFF. J is TRBJ2-1 and V is TRBV27; no reliable D call. This CDR3 contains 14 residues. Per the germline V gene, CDR1 is MNHEY and CDR2 is SMNVEV (reference sequence). Trimming left V 2 bases short and J 3 bases short, with 8 bases between.

The genes are TRBV9 and TRBJ2-2, with D unresolved. Germline CDR1 and CDR2: SGDLS and YYNGEE. This CDR3 contains 13 residues. The V and J ends lost 1 base and 6 bases respectively, with 7 bases between them. Here the CDR3 DNA reads TGTGCCAGCAGCGTAACCAGTCCCGGGGAGCTGTTTTTT. Translating it yields CASSVTSPGELFF. The full variable domain, completed using reference TRBV9 and TRBJ2-2, is DSGVTQTPKHLITATGQRVTLRCSPRSGDLSVYWYQQSLDQGLQFLIQYYNGEERAKGNILERFSAQQFPDLHSELNLSSLELGDSALYFCASSVTSPGELFFGEGSRLTVL.

This clonotype was seen more than once but under ten times. The J gene is TRBJ2-5, the V gene TRBV30, with D hard to call. This CDR3 has 11 residues. Germline CDR1 GTSNPN, CDR2 SVGIG (reference sequence). Trimming pared 3 bases from V and 5 bases from J, leaving 7 bases between. For the CDR3, the DNA is TGTGCCTGGAGCCCCTCGGAGACCCAGTACTTC. Its protein is CAWSPSETQYF.

V is TRBV5-1 and J is TRBJ2-1, with 11 nucleotides matching TRBD2. CDR1 and CDR2 from the germline V gene are SGHRS and YFSETQ. The CDR3 loop spans 16 amino acids. J gave up 7 bases and V 0 bases, and 6 bases lay outside the gene matches. DNA of the CDR3: TGCGCCAGCAGCTTGGAGGGGGCTAGCGGGAGGAATGAGCAGTTCTTC. Protein: CASSLEGASGRNEQFF.

This chain joins TRBV20-1 and TRBJ2-7; 9 nucleotides line up with TRBD1. Per the germline V gene, CDR1 is DFQATT and CDR2 is SNEGSKA (reference sequence). V shed 3 bases, J shed 7 bases, and the junction held 10 bases outside the gene matches. CDR3 length: 14 amino acids. DNA of the CDR3: TGCAGTGCTAGTGTAGGACAGGGGCCTTGGGAGCAGTACTTC. It codes for CSASVGQGPWEQYF.

The chain is built from TRBV11-1 and TRBJ2-3, with 7 bases lining up with TRBD1. The V segment lost 5 bases and the J segment 2 bases; nucleotides outside the gene matches: 13. CDR1 is SGHAT, CDR2 FQDESV, per germline (reference sequence). The CDR3 length is 17 residues. The CDR3 DNA follows: TGTGCCAGCAGCCCCCGGCCGGGGACAGCAGACACAGATACGCAGTATTTT. Translated: CASSPRPGTADTDTQYF. Supplemented by reference TRBV11-1 and TRBJ2-3, the full variable domain reads EAEVAQSPRYKITEKSQAVAFWCDPISGHATLYWYRQILGQGPELLVQFQDESVVDDSQLPKDRFSAERLKGVDSTLKIQPAELGDSAMYLCASSPRPGTADTDTQYFGPGTRLTVL.

The chain couples TRBV20-1 to TRBJ2-7; TRBD1 matches 7 bases. Trimming took 4 bases from V and 3 from J; bases not matched to a gene: 6. CDR1 is DFQATT, CDR2 SNEGSKA, per germline (reference sequence). This CDR3 is 13 amino acids long. The CDR3 sequence: CSAKGQTNYEQYF. In DNA, the CDR3 is TGCAGTGCTAAGGGACAGACGAACTACGAGCAGTACTTC.

This chain connects TRBV11-2 to TRBJ2-5, with 9 bases aligning to TRBD2. The CDR3 covers 15 residues. V lost 1 base and J lost 3; bases outside the gene matches: 3. Germline V gene sequence: CDR1 SGHAT, CDR2 FQNNGV. Here the CDR3 reads CASSLGASGKETQYF. CDR3 coding DNA: TGTGCCAGCAGCTTAGGGGCTAGCGGGAAAGAGACCCAGTACTTC.

The chain uses TRBV2 and TRBJ2-7; D perhaps matches TRBD1 (6 bases). Germline lookup yields CDR1 SNHLY and CDR2 FYNNEI. The germline V and J ends were trimmed by 8 bases and 0 bases, with 8 bases remaining between them. The CDR3 is 12 amino acids. The CDR3 loop reads CASEDSSYEQYF. The CDR3 DNA sequence: TGTGCCAGCGAGGACAGCTCCTACGAGCAGTACTTC.